The rows below give T cell receptor beta chains drawn from one sample of a study of blood T cell repertoires in COVID-19. Sequencing used immunoSEQ multiplex PCR; TCRdb keeps in-frame clones, though not all of them. Here the sample spans roughly 150,000 clones, around 89% being singletons. Sequencing was done on a sample of peripheral blood. All receptors derive from a human donor in a cohort sampled during active COVID-19. CDR3s include the opening cysteine and the closing phenylalanine or tryptophan. The order of the fields is D gene, clone size, V gene, J gene, CDR3 DNA, CDR3 protein. The D gene is left open where the match is weak. Some rows mark clone size as missing; the rest say once, few, many or name a class of expanded clone.

D: -; size: -; V: TRBV9; J: TRBJ2-1; DNA: TGTGCCAGCAGCGCCGACAGCTCCTACAATGAGCAGTTCTTC; CDR3: CASSADSSYNEQFF
D: -; size: -; V: TRBV12-3/TRBV12-4; J: TRBJ2-7; DNA: TGTGCCAGCAGTCTGGGCCCAGGGAACGAGCAGTACTTC; CDR3: CASSLGPGNEQYF
D: -; size: many; V: TRBV14; J: TRBJ2-6; DNA: TGTGCCAGCAGCCGAATCGCCGGGACACCACACTCTGGGGCCAACGTCCTGACTTTC; CDR3: CASSRIAGTPHSGANVLTF
D: -; size: -; V: TRBV2; J: TRBJ2-2; DNA: TGTGCCAGCAGTGGGGGCAAGGAATACACCGGGGAGCTGTTTTTT; CDR3: CASSGGKEYTGELFF
D: -; size: -; V: TRBV29-1; J: TRBJ2-7; DNA: TGCAGCGTTGTATTCTTCCTAACTTACGAGCAGTACTTC; CDR3: CSVVFFLTYEQYF
D: TRBD1; size: few; V: TRBV7-9; J: TRBJ2-7; DNA: TGTGCCAGTGACAGGGGCGACTACGAGCAGTACTTC; CDR3: CASDRGDYEQYF
D: -; size: -; V: TRBV9; J: TRBJ2-7; DNA: TGTGCCAGCCCTGGGCAGGGCAGGGGAAGGGGGACCTACGAGCAGTACTTC; CDR3: CASPGQGRGRGTYEQYF
D: TRBD1; size: few; V: TRBV18; J: TRBJ1-6; DNA: TGTGCCAGCTCACCTATGACCGGGACAGGGAAAAATTCACCCCTCCACTTT; CDR3: CASSPMTGTGKNSPLHF
D: -; size: -; V: TRBV7-2; J: TRBJ1-1; DNA: TGTGCCAGCAGCCTTAGCAGGGAGGCCACTGAAGCTTTCTTT; CDR3: CASSLSREATEAFF
D: -; size: few; V: TRBV5-1; J: TRBJ1-2; DNA: TGCGCCAGCAGCGCTGGAGGGGCGAGGGATGGCTACACCTTC; CDR3: CASSAGGARDGYTF
D: TRBD1; size: once; V: TRBV5-4; J: TRBJ1-4; DNA: TGTGCCAGCAGCTCGGGACAGGAACGTGAAAAACTGTTTTTT; CDR3: CASSSGQEREKLFF
D: -; size: -; V: TRBV6-5; J: TRBJ1-5; DNA: TGTGCCAGCGGCTGGGAGAGCAATCAGCCCCAGCATTTT; CDR3: CASGWESNQPQHF
D: TRBD1; size: -; V: TRBV14; J: TRBJ1-1; DNA: TGTGCCAGCAGCCATGGGACAGGGCGAGCTTTCTTT; CDR3: CASSHGTGRAFF
D: TRBD1; size: -; V: TRBV13; J: TRBJ2-6; DNA: TGTGCCAGCAGCTTCAAAAGGGGGCTGAGCTCTGGGGCCAACGTCCTGACTTTC; CDR3: CASSFKRGLSSGANVLTF
D: -; size: -; V: TRBV9; J: TRBJ1-1; DNA: TGTGCCAGCAGCGTAGACAGGGAGAACACTGAAGCTTTCTTT; CDR3: CASSVDRENTEAFF
D: -; size: -; V: TRBV30; J: TRBJ1-2; DNA: TGTGCCTGGAGTGTAGTCGGAGACGGCTACACCTTC; CDR3: CAWSVVGDGYTF
D: TRBD2; size: once; V: TRBV7-6; J: TRBJ2-3; DNA: TGTGCCAGCAGCTTCGGGACTAGCGGGGACTTAAGCACAGATACGCAGTATTTT; CDR3: CASSFGTSGDLSTDTQYF
D: -; size: -; V: TRBV7-7; J: TRBJ2-2; DNA: TGTGCTAGCAGCAGTGGGGAGAAAGGCCGGGGGGAGCTGTTTTTT; CDR3: CASSSGEKGRGELFF
D: TRBD2; size: -; V: TRBV3-1/TRBV3-2; J: TRBJ2-5; DNA: TGTGCCAGCAGCCAAGCTTGGACTAGCGCCGAAGAGACCCAGTACTTC; CDR3: CASSQAWTSAEETQYF
D: TRBD1; size: -; V: TRBV27; J: TRBJ1-6; DNA: TGTGCCAGCAGTCCCCTCGGACAGGGTAATTCACCCCTCCACTTT; CDR3: CASSPLGQGNSPLHF
D: -; size: -; V: TRBV9; J: TRBJ2-6; DNA: TGTGCCAGCAGCGTAGCAGGGCGCACTGGGGCCAACGTCCTGACTTTC; CDR3: CASSVAGRTGANVLTF
D: TRBD1; size: -; V: TRBV4-3; J: TRBJ2-1; DNA: TGCGCCAGCAGCCAATTTCGACAGGGGTGGAATGAGCAGTTCTTC; CDR3: CASSQFRQGWNEQFF
D: -; size: -; V: TRBV5-1; J: TRBJ2-3; DNA: TGCGCCAGTAGAACGGGGGGCCAGACAGATACGCAGTATTTT; CDR3: CASRTGGQTDTQYF
D: TRBD1; size: -; V: TRBV30; J: TRBJ1-2; DNA: TGTGCCTGGAATTCGGGACAGGGAGATGGCTACACCTTC; CDR3: CAWNSGQGDGYTF
D: TRBD1; size: -; V: TRBV5-6; J: TRBJ1-5; DNA: TGTGCCAGCAGCAACTTAGACAGGGTTAATCAGCCCCAGCATTTT; CDR3: CASSNLDRVNQPQHF
D: TRBD1; size: -; V: TRBV27; J: TRBJ2-2; DNA: TGTGCCAGCAGTTTATATACAGGGGTGACCGGGGAGCTGTTTTTT; CDR3: CASSLYTGVTGELFF
D: TRBD2; size: -; V: TRBV7-9; J: TRBJ2-1; DNA: TGTGCCAGCAGCTCCCCTCTAGCGGGGGGATGGAATGAGCAGTTCTTC; CDR3: CASSSPLAGGWNEQFF
D: TRBD2; size: -; V: TRBV6-5; J: TRBJ2-1; DNA: TGTGCCAGCAGTTACCGACTAGCGGGGCCCTACAATGAGCAGTTCTTC; CDR3: CASSYRLAGPYNEQFF
D: TRBD1; size: -; V: TRBV6-2/TRBV6-3; J: TRBJ1-2; DNA: TGTGCCAGCAGTTACGCGCCGGGACAGGGAGACGGCTACACCTTC; CDR3: CASSYAPGQGDGYTF
D: -; size: -; V: TRBV6-5; J: TRBJ2-7; DNA: TGTGCCAGCAGTCCTACTCCGGGACAAGCCTACGAGCAGTACTTC; CDR3: CASSPTPGQAYEQYF
D: TRBD2; size: -; V: TRBV7-8; J: TRBJ2-1; DNA: TGTGCCAGCACCCCAGGACTAGCGGTCTTGGATGAGCAGTTCTTC; CDR3: CASTPGLAVLDEQFF
D: TRBD1; size: -; V: TRBV7-2; J: TRBJ1-4; DNA: TGTGCCAGCAGCCCAAGAGGGCAGGGGGCGGAAAAACTGTTTTTT; CDR3: CASSPRGQGAEKLFF
D: -; size: -; V: TRBV20-1; J: TRBJ1-4; DNA: TGCAGTGTGAATAGGAGGGATGGTTTT; CDR3: CSVNRRDGF
D: -; size: -; V: TRBV3-1/TRBV3-2; J: TRBJ2-6; DNA: TGTGCCAGCAGGCGGAAGAGCTCTGGGGCCAACGTCCTGACTTTC; CDR3: CASRRKSSGANVLTF
D: TRBD1; size: many; V: TRBV29-1; J: TRBJ2-7; DNA: TGCAGCGTTGAATTCACAGGGGGCGGCTACGAGCAGTACTTC; CDR3: CSVEFTGGGYEQYF
D: TRBD2; size: -; V: TRBV29-1; J: TRBJ2-3; DNA: TGCAGCGCTTCCGGGACTAGCGGTCGATCCCCTAGCACAGATACGCAGTATTTT; CDR3: CSASGTSGRSPSTDTQYF
D: -; size: -; V: TRBV7-9; J: TRBJ2-3; DNA: TGTGCCAGCAGTATAGACTCATCAGATACGCAGTATTTT; CDR3: CASSIDSSDTQYF
D: TRBD1; size: -; V: TRBV6-9; J: TRBJ1-6; DNA: TGTGCCAGCAGGACGACGCCGGGACAGGGTAATTCACCCCTCCACTTT; CDR3: CASRTTPGQGNSPLHF
D: -; size: -; V: TRBV10-3; J: TRBJ1-2; DNA: TGTGCCATCAGATCCTCACAGGGAATCGGGAATGGCTACACCTTC; CDR3: CAIRSSQGIGNGYTF
D: TRBD1; size: -; V: TRBV6-5; J: TRBJ2-1; DNA: TGTGCCAGCAGTTATCAGGGGGCCCATGAGCAGTTCTTC; CDR3: CASSYQGAHEQFF
D: -; size: -; V: TRBV11-2; J: TRBJ1-2; DNA: TGTGCCAGCAGCTTAATGGGGCGATATGGCTACACCTTC; CDR3: CASSLMGRYGYTF
D: -; size: -; V: TRBV18; J: TRBJ1-2; DNA: TGTGCCAGCTCACCGGCGGTGTCGGGGGGCTACACCTTC; CDR3: CASSPAVSGGYTF
D: TRBD1; size: -; V: TRBV5-4; J: TRBJ1-2; DNA: TGTGCCAGCAGCCCCGGACAGGGACTGGGCTACACCTTC; CDR3: CASSPGQGLGYTF
D: TRBD1; size: -; V: TRBV27; J: TRBJ1-2; DNA: TGTGCCAGCACCCTTCAGCAGGGGGGTGGCTACACCTTC; CDR3: CASTLQQGGGYTF
D: -; size: -; V: TRBV11-2; J: TRBJ2-1; DNA: TGTGCCAGCAGCTTAGAGGATGGAGCCTACAATGAGCAGTTCTTC; CDR3: CASSLEDGAYNEQFF
D: TRBD1; size: -; V: TRBV7-8; J: TRBJ1-5; DNA: TGTGCCAGCAGTCAAACAGGGGGCCAGCCCCAGCATTTT; CDR3: CASSQTGGQPQHF
D: TRBD2; size: once; V: TRBV2; J: TRBJ2-5; DNA: TGTGCCAGCAGTGTTACTAGCGGGCAAGAGACCCAGTACTTC; CDR3: CASSVTSGQETQYF
D: -; size: -; V: TRBV5-1; J: TRBJ2-3; DNA: TGCGCCAGCAGCCGCACAGGGAACACAGGTGCAGATACGCAGTATTTT; CDR3: CASSRTGNTGADTQYF
D: -; size: -; V: TRBV2; J: TRBJ1-1; DNA: TGTGCCAGCAGTGAAGGGAGGGGTGGGGACACTGAAGCTTTCTTT; CDR3: CASSEGRGGDTEAFF
D: -; size: -; V: TRBV5-5; J: TRBJ1-2; DNA: TGTGCCAGCAGCCTTAACCCGACAGGTGCTAACTATGGCTACACCTTC; CDR3: CASSLNPTGANYGYTF
D: -; size: once; V: TRBV5-1; J: TRBJ2-3; DNA: TGCGCCAGCAGCTTGGCCAGGGGTGGCACAGATACGCAGTATTTT; CDR3: CASSLARGGTDTQYF
D: -; size: -; V: TRBV5-1; J: TRBJ2-2; DNA: TGCGCCAGCAGCTTCGACGGGGGAACGAACACCGGGGAGCTGTTTTTT; CDR3: CASSFDGGTNTGELFF
D: TRBD2; size: -; V: TRBV5-1; J: TRBJ2-4; DNA: TGCGCCAGCAGCTTGAGCCTAGCGGGGAACAAAAACATTCAGTACTTC; CDR3: CASSLSLAGNKNIQYF
D: -; size: -; V: TRBV19; J: TRBJ1-4; DNA: TGTGCCAGTAGTATGGGGGGGACCCTGAATGAAAAACTGTTTTTT; CDR3: CASSMGGTLNEKLFF